The 15 T cell receptor beta chains below all came from one sample that was sequenced in a study of control samples from healthy donors and cancer patients. Sequencing was performed with immunoSEQ multiplex PCR; in TCRdb, only in-frame clones are kept and a portion is missing. Here the sample spans 150,000 or so clones, over 85% being singletons. Sample: blood. These TCRs come from a man between 45 and 60 years old in good health.

The V and J genes are TRBV19 and TRBJ1-1, with TRBD1 matching over 8 bases. The CDR3 is made up of 15 amino acids. In germline, CDR1 is LNHDA, CDR2 SQIVND (reference sequence). V gave up 4 bases and J gave up 7 bases; unmatched junction bases: 11. The CDR3 DNA reads as TGTGCCAGTAGTAACACAGGGACAGGTGGAATTGAAGCTTTCTTT. Its protein product is CASSNTGTGGIEAFF.

V usage is TRBV7-9 and J usage is TRBJ2-7; 8 nucleotides align to TRBD1. Germline-derived CDR1 and CDR2 are SEHNR and FQNEAQ (reference sequence). V lost 2 bases, J lost 6 bases, and 3 bases stayed unmatched. This CDR3 spans 13 amino acids. For the CDR3, the DNA is TGTGCCAGCAGCTTACAGGGGGCGGGCGAGCAGTACTTC. Its protein is CASSLQGAGEQYF.

CDR3 DNA: TGCGCCAGCAGCCAAGACCCAGCGGGAGCCCCACCGGGGCAGTTCTTC. It codes for CASSQDPAGAPPGQFF. This chain connects TRBV4-1 to TRBJ2-1; 8 nucleotides match TRBD2. Germline assignment: CDR1 MGHRA and CDR2 YSYEKL. The J segment lost 12 bases and the V segment lost 0 bases, leaving 13 bases of the junction unmatched. The length of the CDR3 is 16 residues.

The V gene is TRBV11-2, the J gene TRBJ1-1; TRBD1 aligns across 7 bases. This CDR3 has 15 residues. Germline V gene sequence: CDR1 SGHAT, CDR2 FQNNGV. After removal of 2 bases from V and 7 bases from J, the junction contained 10 bases not matched to a gene. This CDR3 is CASSLTRQGTGEAFF. Written as DNA, the CDR3 is TGTGCCAGCAGCTTAACGCGACAGGGAACCGGTGAAGCTTTCTTT. The full variable domain, its missing parts supplied by reference TRBV11-2 and TRBJ1-1, is EAGVAQSPRYKIIEKRQSVAFWCNPISGHATLYWYQQILGQGPKLLIQFQNNGVVDDSQLPKDRFSAERLKGVDSTLKIQPAKLEDSAVYLCASSLTRQGTGEAFFGQGTRLTVV.

This chain uses TRBV12-3 or TRBV12-4 with TRBJ1-5; 7 nucleotides match TRBD1. The trim removed 8 bases at V and 7 bases at J, leaving 5 bases unmatched. The CDR3 is 12 amino acids. CDR3 nucleotide sequence: TGTGCCAGCCAAGCAGGGGGACAGCCCCAGCATTTT. Protein product: CASQAGGQPQHF.

A single count supports this clone. The rearrangement uses TRBV11-2 and TRBJ2-5; D is undetermined. Looked up from germline, CDR1 is SGHAT and CDR2 is FQNNGV. Trimming took off 6 bases at V and 7 bases at J, with 12 bases between the two ends. This CDR3 is 12 amino acids long. The CDR3, as DNA: TGTGCCAGCAGGGCGCCTCTGGGGACCCAGTACTTC. It specifies CASRAPLGTQYF.

The V and J genes are TRBV18 and TRBJ2-7; the match to TRBD2 covers 11 bases. V shed 6 bases and J 1 base; nucleotides not matched to a gene: 5. The CDR3 consists of 15 residues. Germline V gives CDR1 KGHSH, CDR2 LQKENI. The CDR3 nucleotides read TGTGCCAGCTCCCAAGGGACTAGCGGTTCCTACGAGCAGTACTTC. Translation gives CASSQGTSGSYEQYF.

This clone has just one count. The genes are TRBV24-1 and TRBJ2-3, with D perhaps matching TRBD2 (6 bases). The germline gives CDR1 KGHDR, CDR2 SFDVKD. CDR3 size: 15 residues. With 12 bases removed from V and 2 bases from J, the gap between germline ends came to 20 bases. Written as DNA, the CDR3 is TGTGCCGCTGGTCTAACGCGGGGCAACACAGATACGCAGTATTTT. Translated, it gives CAAGLTRGNTDTQYF.

This chain uses TRBV5-8 with TRBJ2-5; 7 bases are shared with TRBD1. Germline lookup yields CDR1 SGHTS and CDR2 YDEGEE. The CDR3 loop spans 13 amino acids. J lost 6 bases, V lost 4 bases, and 6 bases had no gene match. The CDR3 region has the DNA TGTGCCAGCAGCAAAAGGGGGCCGCAGACCCAGTACTTC. Protein product: CASSKRGPQTQYF.

The chain recombines TRBV12-3 or TRBV12-4 with TRBJ2-1; possible D gene TRBD2, 5 bases. Trimming took off 6 bases at V and 6 bases at J, with 12 bases between the two ends. The CDR3 contains 13 residues. The CDR3 region is CASSRENGNEQFF. As DNA, the CDR3 is TGTGCCAGCAGCCGGGAAAATGGCAATGAGCAGTTCTTC.

The chain has TRBV4-1 and TRBJ2-7; 10 nucleotides match TRBD2. Germline V gives CDR1 MGHRA, CDR2 YSYEKL. V shed 3 bases and J 2 bases; nucleotides not matched to a gene: 4. The CDR3 is made up of 15 amino acids. CDR3 sequence: CASSQPGLAPYEQYF. CDR3 bases: TGCGCCAGCAGCCAGCCGGGACTAGCGCCCTACGAGCAGTACTTC.

The V gene is TRBV28, the J gene TRBJ1-6; TRBD1 might be the D (5 bases). CDR3 length: 16 amino acids. Germline assignment: CDR1 MDHEN and CDR2 SYDVKM. Trimming stripped 2 bases from V and 6 bases from J, with 14 bases between. The CDR3, as DNA: TGTGCCAGCAGTTTAGGGACCGGGACCCTTAATTCACCCCTCCACTTT. It is translated as CASSLGTGTLNSPLHF.

The chain links TRBV28 to TRBJ2-5, with 7 positions matching TRBD2. V shed 3 bases, J shed 7 bases, and the junction held 8 bases outside the gene matches. The CDR3 covers 14 residues. Germline CDR1 is MDHEN and CDR2 is SYDVKM. CDR3 residues: CASSFSAGPGTQYF. The DNA for the CDR3 is TGTGCCAGCAGTTTTTCAGCGGGGCCCGGGACCCAGTACTTC.

V gene TRBV6-6 combines with J gene TRBJ1-3, with 11 bases matching TRBD1. Germline V gene lookup returns CDR1 MNHNY and CDR2 SVGAGI (reference sequence). CDR3 size: 14 residues. Germline trimming cut 6 bases from V and 6 bases from J; bases unmatched to any gene: 4. The CDR3 DNA sequence: TGTGCCAGCAGCTGGGGACAGGGGGTAAACACCATATATTTT. Translating it yields CASSWGQGVNTIYF.

This chain connects TRBV15 to TRBJ2-3; D is possibly TRBD1 or TRBD2 (5 bases each). Trimming pared 3 bases from V and 0 bases from J, leaving 10 bases between. This CDR3 comprises 15 residues. Germline V lookup: CDR1 LNHNV, CDR2 YYDKDF (reference sequence). The CDR3 loop is CATSSRGRSTDTQYF. The CDR3 nucleotides are TGTGCCACCAGCAGCCGGGGACGAAGCACAGATACGCAGTATTTT.